This T cell receptor beta chain emerged from a study of T cell repertoires in cytomegalovirus infection. Study findings and constraints: Based on cumulative public TCR beta family frequency, carriers of CMV plus the relevant HLA were identified.

The CDR3 totals 14 residues. The germline gives CDR1 SEHNR, CDR2 FQNEAQ (reference sequence). J gave up 1 base and V 3 bases, and 1 base lay outside the gene matches. At least ten counts were recorded for this clonotype. Its antigen is unknown. TCRdb reanalysed the reads using MiXCR and keeps one entry per CDR3 protein. The table lists some 270,000 distinct CDR3 sequences, more than 15% of them singletons. The rearrangement uses TRBV7-9 and TRBJ2-7; 9 bases are a match to TRBD1. The receptor's source is a human donor in good health (CMV status not recorded). Some clones in this sample may be carry-over from other donors' samples. Sequenced: CD8+ T cells from PBMCs. Here the CDR3 reads CASSFGQGSYEQYF. The CDR3 region has the DNA TGTGCCAGCAGCTTCGGACAGGGGTCCTACGAGCAGTACTTC.